This T cell receptor (beta chain) was recorded in a study of T-cell reconstitution after alpha-beta-depleted transplantation in children. Regarding the study as a whole: A year post-transplant, T-cell counts and diversity derived mostly from newly produced T cells. Elevated TCRbeta diversity at day 60 was traced, in some patients, to surviving recipient T cells and thymic progenitors. By about two months after transplant, alpha-beta T cells reportedly arose from several hundred graft clones that had expanded.

Concerning this clonotype itself: The antigen is unknown.

This CDR3 has 16 amino acids. Germline assignment: CDR1 SQVTM and CDR2 ANQGSEA. The library targeted TCRbeta and was prepared with unique molecular identifiers. TCRdb reprocessed the PCR reads with MiXCR, giving one entry per CDR3 protein. Altogether about 590,000 distinct CDR3 sequences are present, 10% to 15% being singletons, with the ten largest covering about 2.2%. The chain is built from TRBV29-1 and TRBJ2-5, with unresolved D. Source: PBMCs, mostly from graft donor cells, taken 360 days after TCRalphabeta/CD19-depleted stem cell transplant. This clonotype was sampled from a male patient under 18 who had a stem cell transplant for acute myeloid leukemia, so the T cells may come from the graft donor. CDR3 coding DNA: TGCAGTGAACCCTACGTAGGAGAGTTGGTTTGGGAGACCCAGTACTTC. Protein product: CSEPYVGELVWETQYF.